This passage covers 32 T cell receptor beta chains from one sample sequenced in a study of Graves' ophthalmopathy and Graves' hyperthyroidism. Investigators amplified TCR beta CDR3 regions from RNA transcripts. An initial RT-PCR round employing HTBI primers preceded a second-round multiplex PCR. TCRdb ran MiXCR on the multiplex PCR reads and lists one entry per CDR3 protein. The repertoire has about 410,000 distinct CDR3 sequences, approximately 20% of them found once; the top ten carry 1.6%. Sequencing was done on a sample of peripheral blood. These receptors originate from a young woman with Graves' ophthalmopathy.

This clonotype has at least ten counts. The V call is TRBV19, the J call TRBJ1-6; D possibly corresponds to TRBD1 (6 bases). The germline V gene encodes CDR1 LNHDA and CDR2 SQIVND (reference sequence). Deletions cut 9 bases from V and 3 bases from J, with 15 bases between. The CDR3 extends over 15 amino acids. CDR3 protein: CASSTTGSYNSPLHF. The CDR3 bases are TGTGCCAGCTCAACCACAGGGAGCTATAATTCACCCCTCCACTTT.

This clonotype was seen ten or more times. The chain combines TRBV6-1 with TRBJ1-2; D may be TRBD1 (6 bases). CDR1 and CDR2 from the germline V gene are MNHNS and SASEGT. With 1 base removed from V and 7 bases from J, the gap between germline ends came to 22 bases. The CDR3 runs to 17 residues. The CDR3 sequence is CASSEGIGQRLVGGYTF. The CDR3 DNA reads as TGTGCCAGCAGTGAAGGAATAGGACAGAGGCTAGTGGGTGGCTACACCTTC.

In its sample, this clonotype was seen many times. The chain joins TRBV14 to TRBJ2-7; no clear D. This CDR3 has 13 amino acids. Between the trimmed V and J ends, which lost 2 bases and 3 bases, there was a span of 8 bases. Germline-derived CDR1 and CDR2 are SGHDN and FVKESK. The CDR3 DNA sequence: TGTGCCAGCAGCCAACAGCGCGGCTACGAGCAGTACTTC. Its protein is CASSQQRGYEQYF.

This clonotype was detected ten times or more. The chain uses TRBV11-1 and TRBJ1-1, with 7 nucleotides matching TRBD1. Germline loops: CDR1 SGHAT, CDR2 FQDESV (reference sequence). This CDR3 contains 14 residues. Germline trimming cut 5 bases from V and 4 bases from J; bases unmatched to any gene: 7. The CDR3 is CASSAQGGVTEAFF. DNA of the CDR3: TGTGCCAGCAGCGCCCAGGGGGGCGTCACTGAAGCTTTCTTT.

This clonotype was counted ten times or more. This chain uses TRBV4-3 with TRBJ2-7; D is ambiguous. Germline V CDR1 and CDR2: LGHNA, YSLEER. V gave up 0 bases and J gave up 3 bases, with 9 bases separating them. CDR3 length: 14 amino acids. Here the CDR3 DNA reads TGCGCCAGCAGCCAAGACACCACGAACTACGAGCAGTACTTC. This encodes CASSQDTTNYEQYF.

This clonotype came up many times. CDR3 nucleotide sequence: TGTGCCAGCAGCTTAGGGGACAGGGTAGCGGATCAGCCCCAGCATTTT. It encodes CASSLGDRVADQPQHF. The chain carries TRBV11-2 and TRBJ1-5; the match to TRBD1 covers 9 bases. CDR3 size: 16 residues. V lost 1 base, J lost 5 bases, and 6 bases stayed unmatched. The germline CDR1 and CDR2 sequences are SGHAT and FQNNGV.

The chain couples TRBV27 to TRBJ2-7; TRBD1 might be the D (5 bases). Trimming cost V 5 bases and J 1 base, with 12 bases left between them. In germline, CDR1 is MNHEY, CDR2 SMNVEV (reference sequence). The CDR3 runs to 14 residues. The CDR3: CASSLGHHSYEQYF. CDR3 coding DNA: TGTGCCAGCAGTCTTGGACATCATTCCTACGAGCAGTACTTC.

At least ten counts were recorded for this clonotype. CDR3: CASRHPGQGYDSPLHF. Here the CDR3 DNA reads TGTGCCAGCAGGCACCCGGGACAGGGATATGATTCACCCCTCCACTTT. The genes are TRBV12-3 or TRBV12-4 and TRBJ1-6; 9 nucleotides line up with TRBD1. Trimming took 6 bases from V and 8 from J; bases not matched to a gene: 11. This CDR3 is 16 amino acids long.

With respect to this clonotype: A much larger clone differs by one base, so this may be a read error. The rearrangement links TRBV27 to TRBJ1-2; D ambiguous. The CDR3 contains 15 residues. V gave up 6 bases and J gave up 6 bases, with 20 bases separating them. Per germline, CDR1 MNHEY and CDR2 SMNVEV (reference sequence). CDR3 DNA sequence: TGTGCCAGCAGGAGGTTTCCTGAACCTACCCATGGCTACACCTTC. This encodes CASRRFPEPTHGYTF.

This clonotype was counted ten times or more. The chain is built from TRBV24-1 and TRBJ1-1; D remains ambiguous. The CDR3 is made up of 12 amino acids. Trimming took off 5 bases at V and 6 bases at J, with 9 bases between the two ends. Germline lookup yields CDR1 KGHDR and CDR2 SFDVKD. This CDR3 is CATSVRPPEAFF. In nucleotides, the CDR3 is TGTGCCACCAGTGTCAGACCCCCTGAAGCTTTCTTT.

In its sample, this clonotype was seen many times. The genes are TRBV30 and TRBJ1-5; D is undetermined. The V end lost 5 bases, the J end lost 7 bases, and 9 bases lay between the germline ends. Germline V gives CDR1 GTSNPN, CDR2 SVGIG (reference sequence). This CDR3 contains 11 residues. The CDR3 sequence is CAWVGKQPQHF. The CDR3 DNA sequence: TGTGCCTGGGTGGGGAAGCAGCCCCAGCATTTT.

V usage is TRBV12-3 or TRBV12-4 and J usage is TRBJ1-1, with no clear D. V was cut by 6 bases and J by 3 bases, with 11 bases left in between. The CDR3 contains 13 residues. This chain's CDR3 is CASRVGVDTEAFF. The CDR3 DNA follows: TGTGCCAGCAGGGTTGGAGTTGACACTGAAGCTTTCTTT.

The sample holds a few counts of this clonotype. This sequence joins TRBV4-2 and TRBJ1-2; tentative D call: TRBD1 (6 bases). Germline V gene data show CDR1 as LGHNA and CDR2 as YNFKEQ. V was shortened by 2 bases and J by 8 bases, with 15 bases between the two germline ends. The CDR3 is 14 amino acids. The CDR3 region is CASSQLTGQDGYTF. The CDR3 bases are TGTGCCAGCAGCCAACTTACAGGGCAGGACGGCTACACCTTC.

This clonotype showed up just a few times. An end of the junction differs from the germline gene, which may be a read error. The chain couples TRBV4-2 to TRBJ2-5, with TRBD2 matching over 15 bases. CDR1 is LGHNA and CDR2 is YNFKEQ in the germline V gene. The CDR3 is made up of 22 amino acids. The CDR3 DNA reads TGTGCCAGCAGCCTGAGTATGGGAGCCGGACTAGCGGGAGGGCCTCTCCAAGCGACCCAGTACTTC. Translated: CASSLSMGAGLAGGPLQATQYF.

This rearrangement joins TRBV6-2 or TRBV6-3 to TRBJ1-5; 9 bases map to TRBD1. V gave up 2 bases and J gave up 7 bases; unmatched junction bases: 6. Looked up from germline, CDR1 is MNHEY and CDR2 is SVGEGT. The CDR3 totals 15 residues. CDR3 in DNA: TGTGCCAGCAGTTACGCGGACAGGGGTGGGCAGCCCCAGCATTTT. Translated, it gives CASSYADRGGQPQHF.

This clonotype was picked up many times. The chain has TRBV20-1 and TRBJ2-2, with TRBD2 identical over 8 bases. V lost 6 bases, J lost 6 bases, and 15 bases stayed unmatched. This CDR3 comprises 16 residues. CDR1 is DFQATT and CDR2 is SNEGSKA in the germline V gene (reference sequence). Written as DNA, the CDR3 is TGCAGTGCCCCAGGACTCGGGAGGGGCGGGGCCGGGGAGCTGTTTTTT. This sequence encodes CSAPGLGRGGAGELFF.

This clonotype was detected ten times or more. V and J are TRBV6-5 and TRBJ1-1, with 8 bases aligning to TRBD1. Trimming removed 2 bases from V and 5 bases from J; junction bases left unmatched: 1. Per germline, CDR1 MNHEY and CDR2 SVGAGI. The CDR3 is 13 residues long. This CDR3 is CASSYGQGTEAFF. CDR3 DNA: TGTGCCAGCAGTTACGGACAGGGAACTGAAGCTTTCTTT.

This clonotype was observed at least ten times. V gene TRBV20-1 combines with J gene TRBJ2-5, with TRBD2 identical over 12 bases. The junction had 13 bases not matched to a gene; V was cut back by 2 bases and J by 3 bases. The CDR3 has 18 amino acids. The germline gives CDR1 DFQATT, CDR2 SNEGSKA (reference sequence). The CDR3 region has the DNA TGCAGTGCTAGATCCCTAACACGACTAGCGGGAGCAGAAGAGACCCAGTACTTC. This encodes CSARSLTRLAGAEETQYF.

This clonotype showed up many times. The genes are TRBV28 and TRBJ2-5; TRBD1 matches at 9 bases. The CDR3 has 16 amino acids. Germline V gene sequence: CDR1 MDHEN, CDR2 SYDVKM. Trimming took 4 bases from V and 2 from J; bases not matched to a gene: 8. The CDR3 here is CASSSLRTGAQETQYF. In DNA, the CDR3 is TGTGCCAGCAGTTCCCTCCGGACAGGGGCACAAGAGACCCAGTACTTC.

This clonotype was observed at least ten times. The rearrangement uses TRBV12-5 and TRBJ1-5; possibly TRBD1 for D (5 bases). Germline CDR1 reads LGHNT; CDR2 reads FRNRAP. This CDR3 is built from 17 residues. V lost 2 bases and J lost 3, with 17 bases in between. The chain's CDR3 is CASGLPCPGTVNQPQHF. The CDR3 DNA reads as TGTGCTAGTGGTTTGCCCTGTCCGGGGACGGTCAATCAGCCCCAGCATTTT.

The sample holds many counts of this clonotype. CDR3 in DNA: TGTGCCAGCACGAAAGTGACCTCTGGAAACACCATATATTTT. Amino acid sequence: CASTKVTSGNTIYF. The V gene is TRBV6-6, the J gene TRBJ1-3; the D is unclear. The germline V gene encodes CDR1 MNHNY and CDR2 SVGAGI (reference sequence). The CDR3 spans 14 residues. V was clipped by 7 bases and J by 0 bases, with 10 bases between them.

V gene TRBV28 combines with J gene TRBJ2-5; 15 bases map to TRBD2. With 3 bases clipped from V and 5 bases from J, the junction kept 16 bases outside the gene matches. CDR3 length: 20 residues. Germline V gene data show CDR1 as MDHEN and CDR2 as SYDVKM. CDR3 sequence reads: CASSFPSGLAGGPEEETQYF. In DNA form, the CDR3 reads TGTGCCAGCAGTTTCCCTTCCGGACTAGCGGGAGGGCCGGAGGAGGAGACCCAGTACTTC.

This clonotype occurred many times. The gene calls are TRBV30 and TRBJ1-1; 8 bases map to TRBD1. The CDR3 runs to 14 residues. In germline, CDR1 is GTSNPN, CDR2 SVGIG (reference sequence). V was pared by 4 bases and J by 3 bases, with 7 bases of the junction left unmatched. The CDR3 DNA reads TGTGCCTGGACCCCAGGGGGCGTATACACTGAAGCTTTCTTT. Protein product: CAWTPGGVYTEAFF. The variable domain in full, completed from reference TRBV30 and TRBJ1-1, reads SQTIHQWPATLVQPVGSPLSLECTVEGTSNPNLYWYRQAAGRGLQLLFYSVGIGQISSEVPQNLSASRPQDRQFILSSKKLLLSDSGFYLCAWTPGGVYTEAFFGQGTRLTVV.

This clonotype was seen many times. CDR3 loop: CASSEPGRMNTGELFF. The CDR3 DNA follows: TGTGCCAGCAGTGAACCGGGACGTATGAACACCGGGGAGCTGTTTTTT. The chain uses TRBV28 and TRBJ2-2; the D gene could be TRBD1 or TRBD2 (5 bases each). Germline lookup yields CDR1 MDHEN and CDR2 SYDVKM. V gave up 5 bases and J gave up 1 base, with 14 bases separating them. The CDR3 runs to 16 residues.

This clonotype has a count of ten or more. This CDR3 is CASRPDLQETQYF. The CDR3 nucleotides read TGTGCCAGCAGACCAGACCTCCAAGAGACCCAGTACTTC. The chain combines TRBV2 with TRBJ2-5; D gene uncertain. The V and J ends lost 6 bases and 1 base respectively, with 9 bases between them. Germline V gene sequence: CDR1 SNHLY, CDR2 FYNNEI. This CDR3 comprises 13 residues.

Many counts were recorded for this clonotype. The chain joins TRBV18 to TRBJ2-5; D uncertain. CDR3 size: 14 residues. CDR1 is KGHSH and CDR2 is LQKENI in the germline V gene. Deletions cut 3 bases from V and 1 base from J, with 9 bases between. The CDR3 coding sequence is TGTGCCAGCTCACCGGCTCAGACCCAAGAGACCCAGTACTTC. It translates to CASSPAQTQETQYF.

The sample holds many counts of this clonotype. V is TRBV10-1 and J is TRBJ2-2; 9 bases fit TRBD2. V lost 3 bases to trimming and J lost 7 bases; unmatched junction nucleotides: 6. Germline values: CDR1 WNHNN, CDR2 SYGVQD (reference sequence). This CDR3 has 15 amino acids. The CDR3 sequence is CASSEGEREVGELFF. CDR3 nucleotide sequence: TGCGCCAGCAGTGAAGGCGAGCGGGAGGTCGGGGAGCTGTTTTTT.

This clonotype came up many times. This chain connects TRBV6-1 to TRBJ2-7; D gene uncertain. The CDR3 spans 12 residues. Germline V CDR1 and CDR2: MNHNS, SASEGT. V was trimmed by 5 bases and J by 7 bases, leaving 12 bases between them. CDR3 sequence reads: CASSPGPGEQYF. Written as DNA, the CDR3 is TGTGCCAGCAGTCCGGGCCCAGGAGAGCAGTACTTC.

In this sample, this clonotype turned up many times. This rearrangement joins TRBV2 to TRBJ2-2; 8 positions agree with TRBD2. The length of the CDR3 is 17 residues. V lost 2 bases and J lost 8; bases outside the gene matches: 13. The germline V gene encodes CDR1 SNHLY and CDR2 FYNNEI. The CDR3 DNA follows: TGTGCCAGCAGTGAATATTCTCCCAGCGGGAGATCGGGGGAGCTGTTTTTT. Encoded protein: CASSEYSPSGRSGELFF.

There are a few counts of this clonotype. V usage is TRBV20-1 and J usage is TRBJ2-2, with TRBD2 as a possible D gene (7 bases). Trimming removed 4 bases at V and 6 bases at J, with 18 bases between. Germline V gene sequence: CDR1 DFQATT, CDR2 SNEGSKA (reference sequence). The CDR3 runs to 15 residues. The CDR3 protein is CSAKAGAPDSGELFF. The CDR3 DNA follows: TGCAGTGCTAAGGCGGGGGCCCCTGATTCCGGGGAGCTGTTTTTT.

This clonotype was observed at least ten times. The CDR3 DNA reads TGTGCCAGCAGTGTGACACAAATGAACACTGAAGCTTTCTTT. Translation gives CASSVTQMNTEAFF. The chain couples TRBV6-1 to TRBJ1-1; no clear D gene. Germline V gene data show CDR1 as MNHNS and CDR2 as SASEGT. This CDR3 spans 14 amino acids. Trimming shortened V by 4 bases and J by 0 bases, and 9 bases separated the two germline ends.

V usage is TRBV5-8 and J usage is TRBJ2-4, with D hard to call. CDR1 is SGHTS and CDR2 is YDEGEE in the germline V gene. V shed 0 bases and J shed 1 base, with 11 bases lying between them. There are 16 residues in the CDR3. The CDR3 coding sequence is TGTGCCAGCAGCTTGGATGGGCTATTGGCCAAAAACATTCAGTACTTC. It codes for CASSLDGLLAKNIQYF.